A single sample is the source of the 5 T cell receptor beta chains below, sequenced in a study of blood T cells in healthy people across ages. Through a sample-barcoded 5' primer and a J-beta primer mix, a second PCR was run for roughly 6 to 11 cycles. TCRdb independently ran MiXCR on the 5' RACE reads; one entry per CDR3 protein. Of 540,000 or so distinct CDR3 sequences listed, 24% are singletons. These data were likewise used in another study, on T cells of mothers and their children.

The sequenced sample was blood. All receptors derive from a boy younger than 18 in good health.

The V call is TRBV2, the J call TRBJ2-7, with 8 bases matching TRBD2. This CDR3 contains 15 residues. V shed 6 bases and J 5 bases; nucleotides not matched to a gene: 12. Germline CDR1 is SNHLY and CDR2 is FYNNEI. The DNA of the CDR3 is TGTGCCAGCAGGGGATTAACTAGCGGTTCCCACGAGCAGTACTTC. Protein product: CASRGLTSGSHEQYF.

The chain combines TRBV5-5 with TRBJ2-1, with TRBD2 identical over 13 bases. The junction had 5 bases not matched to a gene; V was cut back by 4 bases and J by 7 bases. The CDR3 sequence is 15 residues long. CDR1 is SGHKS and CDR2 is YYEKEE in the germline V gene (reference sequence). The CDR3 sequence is CASSRTSGGSNEQFF. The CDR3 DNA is TGTGCCAGCAGCCGGACTAGCGGGGGAAGTAATGAGCAGTTCTTC.

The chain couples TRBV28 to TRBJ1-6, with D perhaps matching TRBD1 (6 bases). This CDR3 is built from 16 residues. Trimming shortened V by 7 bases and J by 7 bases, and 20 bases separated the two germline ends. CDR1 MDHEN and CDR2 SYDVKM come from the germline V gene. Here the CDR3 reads CASKPMPGGRNSPLHF. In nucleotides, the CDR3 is TGTGCCAGCAAACCTATGCCGGGGGGGCGCAATTCACCCCTCCACTTT.

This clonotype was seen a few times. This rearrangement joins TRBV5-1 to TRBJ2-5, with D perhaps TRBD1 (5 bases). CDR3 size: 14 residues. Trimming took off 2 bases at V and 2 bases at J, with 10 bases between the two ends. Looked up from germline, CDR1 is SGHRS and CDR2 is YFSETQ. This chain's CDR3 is CASSFQGLQETQYF. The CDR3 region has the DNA TGCGCCAGCAGCTTTCAGGGCTTACAAGAGACCCAGTACTTC. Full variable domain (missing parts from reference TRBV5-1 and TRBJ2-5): KAGVTQTPRYLIKTRGQQVTLSCSPISGHRSVSWYQQTPGQGLQFLFEYFSETQRNKGNFPGRFSGRQFSNSRSEMNVSTLELGDSALYLCASSFQGLQETQYFGPGTRLLVL.

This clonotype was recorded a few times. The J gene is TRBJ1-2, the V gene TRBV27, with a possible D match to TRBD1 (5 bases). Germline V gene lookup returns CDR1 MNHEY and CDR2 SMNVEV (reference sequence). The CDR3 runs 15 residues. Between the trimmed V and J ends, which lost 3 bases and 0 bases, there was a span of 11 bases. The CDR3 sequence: CASSFDRKANYGYTF. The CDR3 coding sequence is TGTGCCAGCAGTTTCGACAGAAAAGCTAACTATGGCTACACCTTC.